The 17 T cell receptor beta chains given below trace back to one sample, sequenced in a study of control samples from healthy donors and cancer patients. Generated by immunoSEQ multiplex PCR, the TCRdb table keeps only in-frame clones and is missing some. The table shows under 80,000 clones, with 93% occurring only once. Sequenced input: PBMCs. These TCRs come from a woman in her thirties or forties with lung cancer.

CDR3 residues: CATTELDRGNEQFF. In nucleotides, the CDR3 is TGTGCCACCACTGAACTAGACAGGGGCAATGAGCAGTTCTTC. V and J are TRBV15 and TRBJ2-1; 8 bases are a match to TRBD1. This CDR3 comprises 14 residues. J gave up 6 bases and V 7 bases, and 8 bases lay outside the gene matches. Germline values: CDR1 LNHNV, CDR2 YYDKDF (reference sequence). Variable domain in full (rest from reference TRBV15 and TRBJ2-1): DAMVIQNPRYQVTQFGKPVTLSCSQTLNHNVMYWYQQKSSQAPKLLFHYYDKDFNNEADTPDNFQSRRPNTSFCFLDIRSPGLGDTAMYLCATTELDRGNEQFFGPGTRLTVL.

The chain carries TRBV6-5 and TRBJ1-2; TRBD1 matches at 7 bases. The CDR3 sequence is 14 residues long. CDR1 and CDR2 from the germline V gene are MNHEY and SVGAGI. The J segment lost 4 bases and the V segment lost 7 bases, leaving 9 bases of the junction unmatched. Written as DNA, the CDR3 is TGTGCCAGCAAAGCCGCTACAGGGGCCTATGGCTACACCTTC. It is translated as CASKAATGAYGYTF.

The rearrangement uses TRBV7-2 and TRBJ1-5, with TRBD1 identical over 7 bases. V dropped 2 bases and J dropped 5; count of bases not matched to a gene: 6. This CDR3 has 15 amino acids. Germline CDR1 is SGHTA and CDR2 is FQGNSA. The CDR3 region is CASSLRGGRDQPQHF. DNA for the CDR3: TGTGCCAGCAGCTTACGAGGGGGCAGGGATCAGCCCCAGCATTTT.

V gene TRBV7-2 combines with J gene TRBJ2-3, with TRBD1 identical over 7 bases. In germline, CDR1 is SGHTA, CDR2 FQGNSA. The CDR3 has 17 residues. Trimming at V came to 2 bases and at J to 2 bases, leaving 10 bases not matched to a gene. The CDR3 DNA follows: TGTGCCAGCAGCTTAAATTCAGGGGGTGGTTACACAGATACGCAGTATTTT. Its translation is CASSLNSGGGYTDTQYF.

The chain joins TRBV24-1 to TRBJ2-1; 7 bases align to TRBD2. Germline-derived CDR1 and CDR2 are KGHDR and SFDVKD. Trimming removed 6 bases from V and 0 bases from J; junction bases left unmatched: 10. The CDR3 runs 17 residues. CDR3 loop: CATSLPGRGSSYNEQFF. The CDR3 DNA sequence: TGTGCCACCAGTCTCCCGGGGCGGGGGAGCTCCTACAATGAGCAGTTCTTC.

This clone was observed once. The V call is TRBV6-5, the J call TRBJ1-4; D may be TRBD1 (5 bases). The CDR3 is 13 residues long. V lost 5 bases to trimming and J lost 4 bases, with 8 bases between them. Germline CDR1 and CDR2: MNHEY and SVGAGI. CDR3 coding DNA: TGTGCCAGCAGTAGACAGCGTAATGAAAAACTGTTTTTT. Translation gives CASSRQRNEKLFF.

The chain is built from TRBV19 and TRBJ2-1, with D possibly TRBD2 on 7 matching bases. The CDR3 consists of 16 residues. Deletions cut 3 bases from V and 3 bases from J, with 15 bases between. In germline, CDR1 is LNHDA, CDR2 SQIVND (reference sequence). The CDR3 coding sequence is TGTGCCAGTAGTATCAGTACCGGGGGGCACTACAATGAGCAGTTCTTC. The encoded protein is CASSISTGGHYNEQFF.

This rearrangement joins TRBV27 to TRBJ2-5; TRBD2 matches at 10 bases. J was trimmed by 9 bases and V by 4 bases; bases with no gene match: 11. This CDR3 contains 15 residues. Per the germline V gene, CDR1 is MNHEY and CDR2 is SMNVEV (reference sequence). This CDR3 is CASSWDSGGNGAQYF. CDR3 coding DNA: TGTGCCAGCAGTTGGGATAGCGGGGGGAACGGGGCCCAGTACTTC.

The CDR3 DNA sequence: TGTGCCAGCAGCCCCCCCGGACTAGCGGGGAGGTATGAGCAGTTCTTC. Translating it yields CASSPPGLAGRYEQFF. This chain links TRBV11-2 with TRBJ2-1, with 12 positions matching TRBD2. The CDR3 covers 16 residues. Germline V gives CDR1 SGHAT, CDR2 FQNNGV. J was trimmed by 8 bases and V by 5 bases; bases with no gene match: 10.

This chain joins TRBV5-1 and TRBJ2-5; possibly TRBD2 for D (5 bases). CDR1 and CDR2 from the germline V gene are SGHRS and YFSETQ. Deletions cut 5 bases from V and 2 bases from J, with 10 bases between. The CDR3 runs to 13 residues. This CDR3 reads CASSTGFQETQYF. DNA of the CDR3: TGCGCCAGCAGTACGGGGTTTCAAGAGACCCAGTACTTC.

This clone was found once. The CDR3 sequence: CASSLQGGSPLHF. In DNA, the CDR3 is TGTGCCAGCAGCTTGCAGGGAGGTTCACCCCTCCACTTT. V and J are TRBV7-2 and TRBJ1-6; possible D gene TRBD1, 5 bases. V was clipped by 3 bases and J by 9 bases, with 9 bases between them. Germline assignment: CDR1 SGHTA and CDR2 FQGNSA. This CDR3 has 13 residues.

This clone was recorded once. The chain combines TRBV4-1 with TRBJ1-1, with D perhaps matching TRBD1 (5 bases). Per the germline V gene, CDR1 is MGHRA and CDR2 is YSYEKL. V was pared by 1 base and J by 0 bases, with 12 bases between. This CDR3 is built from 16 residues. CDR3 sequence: CASSQALTAMNTEAFF. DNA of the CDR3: TGCGCCAGCAGCCAAGCCTTGACAGCGATGAACACTGAAGCTTTCTTT.

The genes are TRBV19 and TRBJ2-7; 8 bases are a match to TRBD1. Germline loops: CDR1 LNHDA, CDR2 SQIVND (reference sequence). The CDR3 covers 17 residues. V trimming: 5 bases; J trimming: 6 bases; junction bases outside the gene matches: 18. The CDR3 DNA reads TGTGCCAGTAGTTCTCGGCCGGGACAGGTGTCTGGGGCCGAGCAGTACTTC. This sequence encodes CASSSRPGQVSGAEQYF.

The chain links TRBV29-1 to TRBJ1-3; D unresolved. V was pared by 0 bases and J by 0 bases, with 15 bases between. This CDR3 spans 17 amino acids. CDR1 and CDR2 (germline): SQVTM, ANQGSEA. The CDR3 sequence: CSVEDPEQLPSGNTIYF. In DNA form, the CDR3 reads TGCAGCGTTGAAGATCCCGAACAGCTTCCCTCTGGAAACACCATATATTTT. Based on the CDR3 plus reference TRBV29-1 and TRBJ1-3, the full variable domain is SAVISQKPSRDICQRGTSLTIQCQVDSQVTMMFWYRQQPGQSLTLIATANQGSEATYESGFVIDKFPISRPNLTFSTLTVSNMSPEDSSIYLCSVEDPEQLPSGNTIYFGEGSWLTVV.

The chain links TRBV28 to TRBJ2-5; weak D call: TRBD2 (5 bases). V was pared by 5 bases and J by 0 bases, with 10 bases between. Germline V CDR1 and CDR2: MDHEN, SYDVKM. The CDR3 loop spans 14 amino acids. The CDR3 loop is CASSLLTNQETQYF. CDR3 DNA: TGTGCCAGCAGTCTCTTGACTAACCAAGAGACCCAGTACTTC.

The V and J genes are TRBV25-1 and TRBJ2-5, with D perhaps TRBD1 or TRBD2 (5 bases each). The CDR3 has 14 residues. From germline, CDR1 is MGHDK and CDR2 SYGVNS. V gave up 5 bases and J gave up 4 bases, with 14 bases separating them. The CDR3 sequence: CASSFEAGRETQYF. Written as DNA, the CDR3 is TGTGCCAGCAGTTTCGAGGCAGGGAGAGAGACCCAGTACTTC.

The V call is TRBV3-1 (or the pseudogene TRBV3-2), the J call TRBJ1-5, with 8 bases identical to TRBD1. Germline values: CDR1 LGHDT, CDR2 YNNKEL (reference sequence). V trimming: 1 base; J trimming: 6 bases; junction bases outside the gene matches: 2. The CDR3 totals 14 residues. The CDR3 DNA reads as TGTGCCAGCAGCCAAGTCAGGGGGCTTCAGCCCCAGCATTTT. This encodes CASSQVRGLQPQHF.